A selection of T cell receptor beta chains follows, all from one sample in a study of blood T cell repertoires in COVID-19. Here immunoSEQ multiplex PCR was the method, and the copy in TCRdb shows in-frame clones only, minus some. The sample holds approximately 140,000 clones, almost 90% seen once. Sequenced material: peripheral blood. Source of these receptors: a human donor in a cohort sampled during active COVID-19. The CDR3 runs from the conserved cysteine through the conserved F or W. The D gene is left open where the match is weak. The size of a clone is reported for some rows only, either as once, few or many, or as a class for expanded clones.

TRBJ1-1,NA,TRBV11-1,TRBD1,TGTGCCAGCAGCAGTGACAGGGGGTTGAACACTGAAGCTTTCTTT,CASSSDRGLNTEAFF
TRBJ2-7,few,TRBV28,NA,TGTGCCAGCAGTTTCCAGGGTGGGCGAAGAGGCTACGAGCAGTACTTC,CASSFQGGRRGYEQYF
TRBJ2-7,NA,TRBV4-1,TRBD1,TGCGCCAGCAGCCACTTAGGACAGGGACAGGGCGAGCAGTACTTC,CASSHLGQGQGEQYF
TRBJ1-6,NA,TRBV6-1,NA,TGTGCCAGCAGTGATACAGCTAATTCACCCCTCCACTTT,CASSDTANSPLHF
TRBJ1-5,few,TRBV2,TRBD1,TGTGCCAGCAGCCCCCAGGGGGTGTATAGCAATCAGCCCCAGCATTTT,CASSPQGVYSNQPQHF
TRBJ2-7,NA,TRBV30,NA,TGTGCCTGGACCCAAGGGGTACGTTTGGAGCAGTACTTC,CAWTQGVRLEQYF
TRBJ2-3,NA,TRBV18,TRBD2,TGTGCCAGCTCACCATCGTCGGGAGGGCCGGATACGCAGTATTTT,CASSPSSGGPDTQYF
TRBJ2-3,NA,TRBV30,TRBD2,TGTGCCTGGAGTGACAGCGGGAGAGGTGTGGATACGCAGTATTTT,CAWSDSGRGVDTQYF
TRBJ1-6,once,TRBV7-2,TRBD1,TGTGCCAGCAGCTCGGGACAGTTTAATAATTCACCCCTCCACTTT,CASSSGQFNNSPLHF
TRBJ2-2,NA,TRBV9,NA,TGTGCCAGCAGCCCACACAAATTACCCAAGAGGCGCGGGGAGCTGTTTTTT,CASSPHKLPKRRGELFF
TRBJ2-7,NA,TRBV28,TRBD1,TGTGCCAGCAGTTCGAGACAGGGTATGCGAGACCCGCAGTACTTC,CASSSRQGMRDPQYF
TRBJ2-4,NA,TRBV27,TRBD2,TGTGCCAGCAGTTTATCCGCGGGAGGGTACAACATTCAGTACTTC,CASSLSAGGYNIQYF
TRBJ1-1,NA,TRBV5-1,TRBD1,TGCGCCAGCAGCTTAACAGGGGGCCCTGAAGCTTTCTTT,CASSLTGGPEAFF
TRBJ1-2,NA,TRBV4-1,NA,TGCGCCAGCAGCCAAGCCGGAGGGTTAAGTGGCTACACCTTC,CASSQAGGLSGYTF
TRBJ2-3,NA,TRBV29-1,TRBD1,TGCAGCCTGGGGACAGGGGCAGGCACAGATACGCAGTATTTT,CSLGTGAGTDTQYF
TRBJ2-5,NA,TRBV5-4,NA,TGTGCCAGCTATAGTTACGGGATAAGTGCAGAGACCCAGTACTTC,CASYSYGISAETQYF
TRBJ2-1,NA,TRBV3-1/TRBV3-2,TRBD2,TGTGCCAGCAGCCAAGGGGCTAGCGGGAGGGAAAATGAGCAGTTCTTC,CASSQGASGRENEQFF
TRBJ1-1,once,TRBV11-2,TRBD1,TGTGCCAGCAGCTTAGTCGAGACAGGGGGACGAGCTTTCTTT,CASSLVETGGRAFF
TRBJ2-2,NA,TRBV24-1,TRBD2,TGTGCCACCAGTGATCCACCTTCGGGACTAGCGGGGGGTTGGGAGCTGTTTTTT,CATSDPPSGLAGGWELFF
TRBJ2-6,NA,TRBV13,NA,TGTGCCAGCAGCTTACGACCCAGCGGGTCGGGGGCCAACGTCCTGACTTTC,CASSLRPSGSGANVLTF
TRBJ2-5,NA,TRBV25-1,NA,TGTGCCAGCACCGAGGGTCTCAGAGGGGAGACCCAGTACTTC,CASTEGLRGETQYF
TRBJ2-7,NA,TRBV3-1/TRBV3-2,NA,TGTGCCAGCAGCCCGTATACATCCTACGGGGTAACCTACGAGCAGTACTTC,CASSPYTSYGVTYEQYF
TRBJ2-5,NA,TRBV4-1,TRBD2,TGCGCCAGCAGCCAATTGGGAGGACTAGCGACCCAGTACTTC,CASSQLGGLATQYF
TRBJ2-7,NA,TRBV20-1,NA,TGCAGTGCGAGTTCGGGGTACGAGCAGTACTTC,CSASSGYEQYF
TRBJ1-1,NA,TRBV30,NA,TGTGCCTGGATATCCGGTCGTGGGAACACTGAAGCTTTCTTT,CAWISGRGNTEAFF
TRBJ1-2,NA,TRBV28,TRBD1,TGTGCCAGTGAAATTGGACAGGGCCGGACTTTTACCTTC,CASEIGQGRTFTF
TRBJ2-3,NA,TRBV5-1,TRBD2,TGCGCCAGCCTTAAGGGACTAGCGGGGGAAACAGATACGCAGTATTTT,CASLKGLAGETDTQYF